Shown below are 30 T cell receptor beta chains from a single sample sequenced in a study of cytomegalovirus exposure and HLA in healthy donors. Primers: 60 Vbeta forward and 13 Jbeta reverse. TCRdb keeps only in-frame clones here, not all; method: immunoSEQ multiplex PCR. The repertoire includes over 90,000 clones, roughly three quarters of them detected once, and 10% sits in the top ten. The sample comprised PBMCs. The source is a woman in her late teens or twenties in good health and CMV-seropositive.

CDR3 residues: CASSYSPGESDTQYF. CDR3 nucleotide sequence: TGTGCCAGCAGTTACAGCCCGGGGGAATCAGATACGCAGTATTTT. The chain employs TRBV6-5 and TRBJ2-3, with D perhaps matching TRBD2 (6 bases). Germline CDR1 reads MNHEY; CDR2 reads SVGAGI. Trimming left V 2 bases short and J 4 bases short, with 13 bases between. This CDR3 spans 15 amino acids.

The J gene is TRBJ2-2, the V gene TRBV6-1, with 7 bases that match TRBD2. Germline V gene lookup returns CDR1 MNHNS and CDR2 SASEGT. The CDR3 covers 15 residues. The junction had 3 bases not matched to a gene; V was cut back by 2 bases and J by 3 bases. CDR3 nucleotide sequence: TGTGCCAGCAGTGAAACTGGGGGGGACACCGGGGAGCTGTTTTTT. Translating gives CASSETGGDTGELFF.

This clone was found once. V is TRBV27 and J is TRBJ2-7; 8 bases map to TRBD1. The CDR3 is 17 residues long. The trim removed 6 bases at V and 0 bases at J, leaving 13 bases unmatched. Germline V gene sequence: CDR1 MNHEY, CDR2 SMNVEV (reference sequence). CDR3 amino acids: CASSEMTGQVNSYEQYF. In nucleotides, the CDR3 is TGTGCCAGCAGCGAAATGACGGGACAGGTAAACTCCTACGAGCAGTACTTC.

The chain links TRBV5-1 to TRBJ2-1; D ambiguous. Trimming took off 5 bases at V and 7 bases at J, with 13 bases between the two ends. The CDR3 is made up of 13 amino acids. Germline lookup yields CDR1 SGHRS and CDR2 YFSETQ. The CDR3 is CASSGDPWNEQFF. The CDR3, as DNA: TGCGCCAGCAGTGGAGACCCCTGGAATGAGCAGTTCTTC.

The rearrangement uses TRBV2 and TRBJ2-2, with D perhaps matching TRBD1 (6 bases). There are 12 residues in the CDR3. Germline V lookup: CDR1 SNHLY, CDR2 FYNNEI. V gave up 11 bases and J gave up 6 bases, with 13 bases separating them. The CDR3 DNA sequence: TGTGCCCGAGGGGGAAGGCCCGGGGAGCTGTTTTTT. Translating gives CARGGRPGELFF.

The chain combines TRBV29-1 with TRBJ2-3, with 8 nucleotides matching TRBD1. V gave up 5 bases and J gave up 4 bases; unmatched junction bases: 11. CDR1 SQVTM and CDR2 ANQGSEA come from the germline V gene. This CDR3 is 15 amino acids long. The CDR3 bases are TGCAGCGTTCAGTCGACAGGGGCGAGGGCAGATACGCAGTATTTT. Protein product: CSVQSTGARADTQYF.

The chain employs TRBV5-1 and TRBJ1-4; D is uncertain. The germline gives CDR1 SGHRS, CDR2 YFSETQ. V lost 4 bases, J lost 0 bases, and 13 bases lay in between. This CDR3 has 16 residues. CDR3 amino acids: CASSPHGVATNEKLFF. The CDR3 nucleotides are TGCGCCAGCAGCCCCCACGGAGTTGCAACTAATGAAAAACTGTTTTTT.

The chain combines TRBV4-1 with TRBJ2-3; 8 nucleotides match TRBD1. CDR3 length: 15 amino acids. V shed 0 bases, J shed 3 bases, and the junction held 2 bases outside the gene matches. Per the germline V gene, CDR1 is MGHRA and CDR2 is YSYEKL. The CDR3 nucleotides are TGCGCCAGCAGCCAAGACAGGGGGCTTACAGATACGCAGTATTTT. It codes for CASSQDRGLTDTQYF.

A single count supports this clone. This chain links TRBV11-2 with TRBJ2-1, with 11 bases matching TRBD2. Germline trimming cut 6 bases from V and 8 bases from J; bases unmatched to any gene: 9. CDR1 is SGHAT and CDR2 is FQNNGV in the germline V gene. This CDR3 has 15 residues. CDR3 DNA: TGTGCCAGCAGTTCACTAGCGGGAGTTCGCCATGAGCAGTTCTTC. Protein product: CASSSLAGVRHEQFF.

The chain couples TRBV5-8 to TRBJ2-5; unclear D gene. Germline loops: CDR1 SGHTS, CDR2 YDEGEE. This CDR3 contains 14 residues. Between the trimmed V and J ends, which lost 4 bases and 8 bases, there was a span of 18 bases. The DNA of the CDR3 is TGTGCCAGCAGCCCCCGTCGTTTCCCAGGAACCCAGTACTTC. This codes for CASSPRRFPGTQYF. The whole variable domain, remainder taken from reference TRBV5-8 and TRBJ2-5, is EAGVTQSPTHLIKTRGQQATLRCSPISGHTSVYWYQQALGLGLQFLLWYDEGEERNRGNFPPRFSGRQFPNYSSELNVNALELEDSALYLCASSPRRFPGTQYFGPGTRLLVL.

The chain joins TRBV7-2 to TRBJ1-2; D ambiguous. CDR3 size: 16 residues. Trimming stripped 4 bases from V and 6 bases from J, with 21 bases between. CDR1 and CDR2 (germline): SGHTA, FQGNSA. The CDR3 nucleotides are TGTGCCAGCAGCTCCCCGTGGTCCGAGAGGGTTGATGGCTACACCTTC. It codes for CASSSPWSERVDGYTF.

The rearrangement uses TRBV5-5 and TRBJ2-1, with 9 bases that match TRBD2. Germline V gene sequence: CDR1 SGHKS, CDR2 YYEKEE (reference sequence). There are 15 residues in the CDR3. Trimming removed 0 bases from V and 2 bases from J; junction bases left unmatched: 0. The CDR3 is CASSLASGAYNEQFF. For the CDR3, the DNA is TGTGCCAGCAGCTTGGCTAGCGGGGCCTACAATGAGCAGTTCTTC. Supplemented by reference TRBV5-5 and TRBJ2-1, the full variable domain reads DAGVTQSPTHLIKTRGQQVTLRCSPISGHKSVSWYQQVLGQGPQFIFQYYEKEERGRGNFPDRFSARQFPNYSSELNVNALLLGDSALYLCASSLASGAYNEQFFGPGTRLTVL.

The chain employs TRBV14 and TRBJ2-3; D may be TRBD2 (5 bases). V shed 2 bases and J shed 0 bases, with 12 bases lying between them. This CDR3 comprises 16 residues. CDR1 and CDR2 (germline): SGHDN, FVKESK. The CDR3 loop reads CASSQLDSDSTDTQYF. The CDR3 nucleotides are TGTGCCAGCAGCCAACTGGACTCGGATAGCACAGATACGCAGTATTTT. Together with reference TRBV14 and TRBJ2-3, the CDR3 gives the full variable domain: EAGVTQFPSHSVIEKGQTVTLRCDPISGHDNLYWYRRVMGKEIKFLLHFVKESKQDESGMPNNRFLAERTGGTYSTLKVQPAELEDSGVYFCASSQLDSDSTDTQYFGPGTRLTVL.

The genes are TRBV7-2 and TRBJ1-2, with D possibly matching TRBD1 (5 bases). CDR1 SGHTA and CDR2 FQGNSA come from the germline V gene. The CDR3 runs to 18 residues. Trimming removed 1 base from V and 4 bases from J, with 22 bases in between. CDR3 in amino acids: CASSLGVRVLGSGYGYTF. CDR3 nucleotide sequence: TGTGCCAGCAGCTTAGGGGTCAGGGTTCTCGGTAGTGGCTATGGCTACACCTTC.

The CDR3 DNA follows: TGTGCCAGCAGTTTGCGGGAGACGGTTCCCCAGCATTTT. It is translated as CASSLRETVPQHF. V and J are TRBV27 and TRBJ1-5; D call uncertain. Germline V gene sequence: CDR1 MNHEY, CDR2 SMNVEV (reference sequence). Trimming removed 3 bases at V and 10 bases at J, with 13 bases between. The length of the CDR3 is 13 residues.

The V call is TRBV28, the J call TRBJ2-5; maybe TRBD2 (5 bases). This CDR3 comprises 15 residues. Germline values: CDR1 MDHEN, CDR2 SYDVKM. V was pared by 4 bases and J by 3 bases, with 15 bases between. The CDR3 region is CASSSQEARKETQYF. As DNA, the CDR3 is TGTGCCAGCAGTTCGCAGGAGGCCCGCAAAGAGACCCAGTACTTC.

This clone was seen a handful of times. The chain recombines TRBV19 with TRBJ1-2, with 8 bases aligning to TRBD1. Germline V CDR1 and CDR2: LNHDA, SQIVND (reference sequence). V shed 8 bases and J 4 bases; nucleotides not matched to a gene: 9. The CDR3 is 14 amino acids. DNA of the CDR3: TGTGCCAGTGATCTGGGAACAGGGGGCTATGGCTACACCTTC. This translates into CASDLGTGGYGYTF.

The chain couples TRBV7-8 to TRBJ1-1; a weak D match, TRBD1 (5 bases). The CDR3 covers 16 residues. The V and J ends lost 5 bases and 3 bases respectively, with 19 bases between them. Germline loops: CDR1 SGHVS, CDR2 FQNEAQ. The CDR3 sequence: CASSRTRQKTYTEAFF. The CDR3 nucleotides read TGTGCCAGCAGCCGTACCCGACAGAAGACTTACACTGAAGCTTTCTTT. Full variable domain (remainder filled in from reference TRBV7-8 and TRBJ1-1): GAGVSQSPRYKVAKRGQDVALRCDPISGHVSLFWYQQALGQGPEFLTYFQNEAQLDKSGLPSDRFFAERPEGSVSTLKIQRTQQEDSAVYLCASSRTRQKTYTEAFFGQGTRLTVV.

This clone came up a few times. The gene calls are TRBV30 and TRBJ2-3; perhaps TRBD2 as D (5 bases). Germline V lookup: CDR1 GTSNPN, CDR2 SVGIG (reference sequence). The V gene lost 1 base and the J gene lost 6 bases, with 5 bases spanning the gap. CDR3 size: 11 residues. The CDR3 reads CAWSGGDTQYF. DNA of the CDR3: TGTGCCTGGAGTGGAGGGGATACGCAGTATTTT. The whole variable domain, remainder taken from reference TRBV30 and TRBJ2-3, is SQTIHQWPATLVQPVGSPLSLECTVEGTSNPNLYWYRQAAGRGLQLLFYSVGIGQISSEVPQNLSASRPQDRQFILSSKKLLLSDSGFYLCAWSGGDTQYFGPGTRLTVL.

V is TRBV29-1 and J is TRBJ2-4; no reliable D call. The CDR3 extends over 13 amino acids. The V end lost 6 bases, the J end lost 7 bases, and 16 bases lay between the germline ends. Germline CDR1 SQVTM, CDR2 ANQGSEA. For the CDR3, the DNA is TGCAGCGTCTCCCAAATTGGGCCCAACATTCAGTACTTC. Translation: CSVSQIGPNIQYF.

The CDR3 loop reads CASSSASLKPTDTQYF. The CDR3 bases are TGCGCCAGCAGCTCCGCGTCCTTGAAACCCACAGATACGCAGTATTTT. V is TRBV4-1 and J is TRBJ2-3; D gene ambiguous. Germline V lookup: CDR1 MGHRA, CDR2 YSYEKL. Trimming left V 5 bases short and J 2 bases short, with 17 bases between. The CDR3 contains 16 residues.

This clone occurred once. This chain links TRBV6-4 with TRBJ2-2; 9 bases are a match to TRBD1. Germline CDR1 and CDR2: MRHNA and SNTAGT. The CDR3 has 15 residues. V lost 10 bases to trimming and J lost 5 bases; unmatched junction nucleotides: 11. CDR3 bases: TGTGCCATCACAACCAGGACAGGGGTTACCGGGGAGCTGTTTTTT. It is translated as CAITTRTGVTGELFF.

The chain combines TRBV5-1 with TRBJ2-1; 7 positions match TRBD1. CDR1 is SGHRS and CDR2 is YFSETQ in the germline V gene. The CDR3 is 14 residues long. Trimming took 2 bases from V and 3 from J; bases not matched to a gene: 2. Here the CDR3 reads CASSLDRVYNEQFF. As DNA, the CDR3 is TGCGCCAGCAGCTTAGACAGGGTCTACAATGAGCAGTTCTTC. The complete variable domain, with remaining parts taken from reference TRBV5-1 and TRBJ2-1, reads KAGVTQTPRYLIKTRGQQVTLSCSPISGHRSVSWYQQTPGQGLQFLFEYFSETQRNKGNFPGRFSGRQFSNSRSEMNVSTLELGDSALYLCASSLDRVYNEQFFGPGTRLTVL.

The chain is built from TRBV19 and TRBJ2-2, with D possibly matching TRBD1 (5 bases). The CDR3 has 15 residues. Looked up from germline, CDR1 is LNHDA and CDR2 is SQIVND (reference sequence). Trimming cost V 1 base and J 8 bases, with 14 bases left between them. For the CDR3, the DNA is TGTGCCAGTAGTATAGCGGCAGGGTTTGCGGGGGAGCTGTTTTTT. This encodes CASSIAAGFAGELFF.

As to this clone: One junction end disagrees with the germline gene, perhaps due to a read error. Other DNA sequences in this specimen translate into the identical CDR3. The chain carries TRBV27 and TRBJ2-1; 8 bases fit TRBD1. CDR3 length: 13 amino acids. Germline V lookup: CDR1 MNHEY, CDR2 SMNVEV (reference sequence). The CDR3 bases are TGTGCCAGCCGACAGGGGCCCTATAATGAGCAGTTCTTC. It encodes CASRQGPYNEQFF.

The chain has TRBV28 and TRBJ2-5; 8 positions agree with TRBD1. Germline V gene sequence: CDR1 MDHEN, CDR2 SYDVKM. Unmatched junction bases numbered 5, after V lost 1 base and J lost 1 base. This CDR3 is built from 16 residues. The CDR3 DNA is TGTGCCAGCAGTTTATTCGGGACAGGTCCCCAAGAGACCCAGTACTTC. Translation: CASSLFGTGPQETQYF.

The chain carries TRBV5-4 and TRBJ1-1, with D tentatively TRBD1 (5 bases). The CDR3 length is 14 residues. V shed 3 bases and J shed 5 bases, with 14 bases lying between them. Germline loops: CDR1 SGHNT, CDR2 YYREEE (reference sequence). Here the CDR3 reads CASSSPSKGTEAFF. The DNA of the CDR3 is TGTGCCAGCAGCTCGCCCAGTAAGGGGACTGAAGCTTTCTTT.

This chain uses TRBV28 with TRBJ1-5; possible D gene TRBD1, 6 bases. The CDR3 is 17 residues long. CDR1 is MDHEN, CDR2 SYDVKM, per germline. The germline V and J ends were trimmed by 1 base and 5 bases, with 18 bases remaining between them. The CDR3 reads CASSLLGPRGEYQPQHF. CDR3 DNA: TGTGCCAGCAGTTTATTAGGTCCCAGGGGAGAGTATCAGCCCCAGCATTTT.

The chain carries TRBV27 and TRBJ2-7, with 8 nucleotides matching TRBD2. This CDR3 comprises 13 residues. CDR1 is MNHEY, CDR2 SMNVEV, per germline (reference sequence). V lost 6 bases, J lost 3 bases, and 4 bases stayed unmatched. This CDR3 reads CASSRTSSYEQYF. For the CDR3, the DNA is TGTGCCAGCAGCCGGACTAGCAGCTACGAGCAGTACTTC.

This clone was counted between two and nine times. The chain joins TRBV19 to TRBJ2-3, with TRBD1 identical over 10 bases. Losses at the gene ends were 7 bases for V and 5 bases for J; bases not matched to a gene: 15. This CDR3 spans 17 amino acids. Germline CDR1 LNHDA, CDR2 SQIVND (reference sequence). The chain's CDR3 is CASTPRDRGSTRDTQYF. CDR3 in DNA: TGTGCCAGTACCCCCCGGGACAGGGGTTCCACACGAGATACGCAGTATTTT.